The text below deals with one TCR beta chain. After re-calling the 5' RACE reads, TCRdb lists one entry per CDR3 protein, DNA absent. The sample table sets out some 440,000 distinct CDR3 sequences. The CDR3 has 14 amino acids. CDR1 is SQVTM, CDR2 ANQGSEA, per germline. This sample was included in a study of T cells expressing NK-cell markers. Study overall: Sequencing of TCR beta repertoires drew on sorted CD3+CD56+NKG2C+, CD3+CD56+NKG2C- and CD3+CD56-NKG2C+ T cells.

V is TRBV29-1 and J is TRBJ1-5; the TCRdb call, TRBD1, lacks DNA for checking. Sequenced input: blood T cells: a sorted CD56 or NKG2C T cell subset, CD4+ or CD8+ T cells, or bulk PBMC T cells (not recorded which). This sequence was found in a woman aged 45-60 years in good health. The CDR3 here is CSVVTGQASQPQHF. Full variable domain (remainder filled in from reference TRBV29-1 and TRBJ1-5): SAVISQKPSRDICQRGTSLTIQCQVDSQVTMMFWYRQQPGQSLTLIATANQGSEATYESGFVIDKFPISRPNLTFSTLTVSNMSPEDSSIYLCSVVTGQASQPQHFGDGTRLSIL.